The present T cell receptor (beta chain) was sequenced within a study of molecular identifiers for immune sequencing clone quantification. Points from the study as a whole: Among around 970,000 naive cells, spiked Jurkat TCR RNA from a single cell was reportedly detectable.

In the case of this clonotype: Its antigen is not known. Given a much more abundant clone one base away, this may be a read error. This CDR3 is missing its conserved last phenylalanine or tryptophan, likely due to a read error.

This CDR3 has 13 residues. J was trimmed by 7 bases and V by 7 bases; bases with no gene match: 5. CDR1 and CDR2 (germline): SEHNR, FQNEAQ (reference sequence). Naive CD8 library inputs spanned about 17,000 to 1,100,000 sorted cells and 10%, 30% or 50% RNA. Naive CD8 T cells were picked out by sorting for CD8+CD4-CCR7+CD45RA+. Each CDR3 protein is one row after TCRdb ran MiXCR on the PCR reads. The repertoire holds about 640,000 distinct CDR3 sequences, 15% to 20% seen once, with around 0.9% in the top ten. The TCR was taken from a human donor in good health. Some libraries in this study had Jurkat cell RNA spiked in. Sequencing was carried out using naive CD8+ T cells from blood, with Jurkat cell RNA spiked in. The sample's subset: FACS-sorted CD8+CD4-CCR7+CD45RA+ naive T cells. V gene TRBV7-9 combines with J gene TRBJ1-2, with 11 bases fitting TRBD1. CDR3 residues: CASKGQGAFGYTI. CDR3 nucleotides: TGTGCCAGCAAAGGACAGGGGGCGTTTGGCTACACCATC.